This T cell receptor beta chain was documented in a study of blood T cell repertoires in COVID-19. At the level of the study: Acute-phase and convalescent COVID-19 samples originated in the United States, Italy and Spain. Sources were T cells, B-cell-depleted T cells, or PBMCs; the material itself was cDNA or gDNA.

CDR1 and CDR2 from the germline V gene are KGHDR and SFDVKD. The germline V and J ends were trimmed by 3 bases and 0 bases, with 10 bases remaining between them. The CDR3 is 15 residues long. Original analysis: Scientists estimated how many nucleated cells there were by amplifying reference gene primers. TCRdb's copy holds only in-frame clones and misses some; the assay was immunoSEQ multiplex PCR. Clone size and V and J calls were adopted from that table, with D and trimming inferred from the DNA. The sample lists 200,000 or so clones, about 85% occurring once. The chain joins TRBV24-1 to TRBJ2-5; a possible D gene is TRBD2 (7 bases). The source of this sequence is a man aged 65 to 85 with active or convalescent COVID-19. The sample was peripheral blood. CDR3 DNA sequence: TGTGCCACCAGTGATGGGGGGGGGCACCAAGAGACCCAGTACTTC. Translation gives CATSDGGGHQETQYF.